This TCR beta chain was identified in a study of chemoradiotherapy in HPV16-positive cancers. On the study more broadly: Functional T-cell assays on two HPV16-positive patients' cells defined candidate HPV-specific clones and common TCR motifs.

General study results and limits: Candidate HPV-specific clones and E7-related TCR motifs grew in tumor during treatment. Better recurrence-free survival went with HPV-responsive T-cell expansion in HPV16-positive patients. HPV-specific T cells were functionally defined from only a couple of HPV16-positive patients.

Libraries were prepared by immunoSEQ multiplex PCR; TCRdb keeps only in-frame clonotypes and omits some of them. Among 15,000 or so clones listed, 90% to 95% were seen once. Remarks on this clone: Its antigen is as yet unknown.

Sequencing was performed on blood, taken from a patient who underwent chemoradiotherapy. This clonotype was sampled from a human donor with HPV-associated anogenital cancer.

CDR3 sequence (DNA): TGTGCTAGTGGTTTGGGGGGGACTGAAGCTTTCTTT. This sequence encodes CASGLGGTEAFF. This rearrangement joins TRBV12-5 to TRBJ1-1, with D tentatively TRBD1 (5 bases). The CDR3 is made up of 12 amino acids. The germline gives CDR1 LGHNT, CDR2 FRNRAP. The V end was cut by 1 base, the J end by 5 bases, with 5 bases between.